The text below deals with one T cell receptor (beta chain). This entry is derived from a study of blood T cell repertoires in COVID-19. Background on the study: Acute and convalescent COVID-19 samples came from the United States, Italy and Spain. T cells, B-cell-depleted T cells, or PBMCs supplied cDNA or gDNA.

Germline CDR1 SGHVS, CDR2 FQNEAQ. The CDR3 is 17 residues long. Trimming cost V 5 bases and J 8 bases; bases outside gene matches: 19. Produced via immunoSEQ multiplex PCR; TCRdb's table is partial and in-frame only. The sample yields roughly 210,000 clones, around nine tenths seen once. The sequence was collected from a man aged 30-40 years in a cohort exposed to, infected with or recovered from COVID-19 (not recorded which). Sequencing was carried out using PBMCs or T cells enriched from blood (not recorded which). This sequence joins TRBV7-8 and TRBJ2-3, with 7 positions matching TRBD2. The CDR3 is CASSPRGSGPPRGTQYF. In DNA form, the CDR3 reads TGTGCCAGCAGCCCAAGGGGTAGCGGGCCCCCTCGGGGTACGCAGTATTTT.